This TCR beta chain was retrieved from a study of radiation and T cells in renal cell carcinoma. The table came from immunoSEQ multiplex PCR; TCRdb's copy has only in-frame clones and leaves some out. The profile covers roughly 80,000 clones, with 70% to 90% appearing a single time and about 22% taken by the ten largest. The time point is: blood 2 weeks post-SBRT. Stated treatment: 15 Gy SBRT to primary tumor, nephrectomy 4 weeks later. This CDR3 region has 16 residues. V dropped 0 bases and J dropped 9; count of bases not matched to a gene: 5. Germline values: CDR1 SGHNT, CDR2 YYREEE (reference sequence).

The input for sequencing was blood, taken from a patient whose treatment included radiotherapy and nephrectomy. The rearrangement joins TRBV5-4 to TRBJ2-1; 14 bases fit TRBD2. The TCR was taken from a woman aged 45-60 years with renal cell carcinoma. CDR3 in amino acids: CASSLAGTSGSREQFF. DNA for the CDR3: TGTGCCAGCAGCTTGGCTGGGACTAGCGGGAGTCGTGAGCAGTTCTTC.